The next 31 T cell receptor beta chains were all read from a single sample in a study of blood T cell repertoires in COVID-19. Sequencing was performed with immunoSEQ multiplex PCR; in TCRdb, only in-frame clones are kept and a portion is missing. Among some 87,000 clones listed, around 78% were seen once. The sequenced sample was peripheral blood. Every receptor here comes from a human donor in a cohort sampled during active COVID-19.

Concerning this clone itself: This specimen includes other DNA sequences encoding the same CDR3. CDR3 coding DNA: TGTGCCAGCAGTTGGGACAGGGGTTACGAGCAGTACTTC. It codes for CASSWDRGYEQYF. The chain employs TRBV6-5 and TRBJ2-7; the match to TRBD1 covers 10 bases. After removal of 4 bases from V and 4 bases from J, the junction contained 1 base not matched to a gene. The CDR3 sequence is 13 residues long. Germline lookup yields CDR1 MNHEY and CDR2 SVGAGI.

This sequence joins TRBV6-1 and TRBJ2-3; TRBD2 is a possible D gene (5 bases). Trimming stripped 4 bases from V and 14 bases from J, with 19 bases between. The CDR3 contains 13 residues. In germline, CDR1 is MNHNS, CDR2 SASEGT. The CDR3 region is CASSGAAGPRWYF. The CDR3 coding sequence is TGTGCCAGCAGTGGAGCCGCGGGTCCACGGTGGTATTTT.

The V gene is TRBV9, the J gene TRBJ2-5, with 8 bases lining up with TRBD2. Per germline, CDR1 SGDLS and CDR2 YYNGEE. This CDR3 is 16 amino acids long. The J segment lost 5 bases and the V segment lost 3 bases, leaving 12 bases of the junction unmatched. CDR3 nucleotide sequence: TGTGCCAGCAGCGCCATCCCCCACGGGAGGGGGGAGACCCAGTACTTC. It specifies CASSAIPHGRGETQYF.

The gene calls are TRBV18 and TRBJ1-2; the D gene is possibly TRBD1 (5 bases). V lost 0 bases to trimming and J lost 8 bases, with 16 bases between them. Germline CDR1 is KGHSH and CDR2 is LQKENI. The CDR3 runs to 15 residues. CDR3 nucleotides: TGTGCCAGCTCACCACCTATGGCAGGGCGTCGGGGCTACACCTTC. Translated: CASSPPMAGRRGYTF.

The chain joins TRBV5-4 to TRBJ1-1, with D possibly being TRBD1 (6 bases). With 5 bases removed from V and 6 bases from J, the gap between germline ends came to 11 bases. CDR1 is SGHNT, CDR2 YYREEE, per germline (reference sequence). The CDR3 loop spans 12 amino acids. In DNA form, the CDR3 reads TGTGCCAGCAGGTGGGGGACATCTGAAGCTTTCTTT. Translation gives CASRWGTSEAFF.

The table lists this clone with a few counts. V and J are TRBV10-3 and TRBJ2-7; possibly TRBD2 for D (5 bases). V dropped 3 bases and J dropped 6 bases, with 12 bases sitting between them. The CDR3 runs to 13 residues. Per the germline V gene, CDR1 is ENHRY and CDR2 is SYGVKD. DNA for the CDR3: TGTGCCATCAGTGATTCCGGGGTCGGCGAGCAGTACGTC. It is translated as CAISDSGVGEQYV.

In its sample, this clone was seen once. The J gene is TRBJ1-5, the V gene TRBV25-1, with unresolved D. The germline gives CDR1 MGHDK, CDR2 SYGVNS. Trimming took 5 bases from V and 1 from J, leaving 9 bases between them. The CDR3 totals 14 residues. CDR3 nucleotide sequence: TGTGCCAGCAGTAGTACGGGGAGCAATCAGCCCCAGCATTTT. Its protein product is CASSSTGSNQPQHF.

This rearrangement joins TRBV18 to TRBJ1-4; D possibly corresponds to TRBD1 (5 bases). The CDR3 runs 15 residues. Deletions cut 0 bases from V and 7 bases from J, with 12 bases between. Per the germline V gene, CDR1 is KGHSH and CDR2 is LQKENI. CDR3 nucleotide sequence: TGTGCCAGCTCACCACCGCAGGGTGGTCGTGAAAAACTGTTTTTT. As protein: CASSPPQGGREKLFF. The full variable domain, in which reference TRBV18 and TRBJ1-4 provide the parts outside the CDR3, is NAGVMQNPRHLVRRRGQEARLRCSPMKGHSHVYWYRQLPEEGLKFMVYLQKENIIDESGMPKERFSAEFPKEGPSILRIQQVVRGDSAAYFCASSPPQGGREKLFFGSGTQLSVL.

The chain uses TRBV5-1 and TRBJ2-3; the D gene is possibly TRBD1 (6 bases). Germline CDR1 reads SGHRS; CDR2 reads YFSETQ. This CDR3 has 18 amino acids. V lost 0 bases to trimming and J lost 2 bases, with 19 bases between them. DNA for the CDR3: TGCGCCAGCAGCTTGGCGACGGTGGTGGACAGCCCCACAGATACGCAGTATTTT. Translation gives CASSLATVVDSPTDTQYF.

The chain carries TRBV6-5 and TRBJ2-4, with D perhaps matching TRBD1 (6 bases). V was cut by 8 bases and J by 7 bases, with 9 bases left in between. Germline V lookup: CDR1 MNHEY, CDR2 SVGAGI. This CDR3 region has 11 residues. CDR3 amino acids: CASVDRNIQYF. Here the CDR3 DNA reads TGTGCCAGCGTCGACAGGAACATTCAGTACTTC.

Only one count was recorded for this clone. The V and J genes are TRBV3-1 (or the pseudogene TRBV3-2) and TRBJ2-3; the match to TRBD2 covers 9 bases. V was pared by 4 bases and J by 2 bases, with 4 bases of the junction left unmatched. The CDR3 has 15 residues. Per the germline V gene, CDR1 is LGHDT and CDR2 is YNNKEL (reference sequence). The CDR3 here is CASSLLAGVTDTQYF. CDR3 in DNA: TGTGCCAGCAGCCTCTTAGCGGGGGTCACAGATACGCAGTATTTT.

This chain connects TRBV7-9 to TRBJ2-5, with D perhaps matching TRBD1 (6 bases). Trimming took 3 bases from V and 5 from J, leaving 16 bases between them. Per germline, CDR1 SEHNR and CDR2 FQNEAQ (reference sequence). This CDR3 is 15 amino acids long. The CDR3 bases are TGTGCCAGCAGCTTTTTCCAGGGGTTTTCGGAGACCCAGTACTTC. Its translation is CASSFFQGFSETQYF.

The chain recombines TRBV12-3 or TRBV12-4 with TRBJ2-1, with D perhaps TRBD2 (6 bases). Trimming stripped 3 bases from V and 12 bases from J, with 15 bases between. The CDR3 loop spans 13 amino acids. The CDR3 loop reads CASSFSTRGRQFF. The CDR3 coding sequence is TGTGCCAGCAGTTTTTCAACGCGGGGTCGGCAGTTCTTC.

The chain recombines TRBV5-6 with TRBJ1-1; a weak D match, TRBD1 (5 bases). Between the trimmed V and J ends, which lost 0 bases and 3 bases, there was a span of 12 bases. The CDR3 consists of 15 residues. CDR1 SGHDT and CDR2 YYEEEE come from the germline V gene. The chain's CDR3 is CASSLASWGDTEAFF. CDR3 DNA sequence: TGTGCCAGCAGCTTGGCCAGTTGGGGGGACACTGAAGCTTTCTTT.

This clone was detected only a few times. The rearrangement links TRBV7-3 to TRBJ2-2; 9 positions match TRBD1. The CDR3 runs 14 residues. J gave up 5 bases and V 3 bases, and 1 base lay outside the gene matches. Germline V lookup: CDR1 SGHTA, CDR2 FQGTGA. As DNA, the CDR3 is TGTGCCAGCAGCTTTGGGACAGGGACCGGGGAGCTGTTTTTT. Its protein is CASSFGTGTGELFF.

The gene calls are TRBV7-2 and TRBJ2-3, with 8 bases matching TRBD2. J gave up 3 bases and V 1 base, and 6 bases lay outside the gene matches. Germline V gene data show CDR1 as SGHTA and CDR2 as FQGNSA. This CDR3 is built from 16 residues. The CDR3 is CASSLEVLAVTDTQYF. CDR3 DNA: TGTGCCAGCAGCTTAGAGGTACTAGCGGTTACAGATACGCAGTATTTT.

The table lists this clone with a count of one. The chain uses TRBV3-1 (or the pseudogene TRBV3-2) and TRBJ2-5; no reliable D call. The CDR3 is 14 residues long. Germline-derived CDR1 and CDR2 are LGHDT and YNNKEL (reference sequence). Trimming cost V 2 bases and J 1 base, with 8 bases left between them. The CDR3 loop reads CASSQIGIQETQYF. CDR3 nucleotide sequence: TGTGCCAGCAGCCAAATCGGTATCCAAGAGACCCAGTACTTC.

This clone has ten or more counts. CDR3 nucleotide sequence: TGTGCCAGCAGTTTATCGAGACTAGCGGGAGAGTCGGGAAGCACAGATACGCAGTATTTT. Translating gives CASSLSRLAGESGSTDTQYF. The chain couples TRBV27 to TRBJ2-3; 12 bases line up with TRBD2. After removal of 0 bases from V and 0 bases from J, the junction contained 10 bases not matched to a gene. This CDR3 is built from 20 residues. From germline, CDR1 is MNHEY and CDR2 SMNVEV (reference sequence).

The chain joins TRBV7-9 to TRBJ2-7; D is perhaps TRBD1 (6 bases). This CDR3 has 14 amino acids. Germline CDR1 SEHNR, CDR2 FQNEAQ (reference sequence). V was cut by 6 bases and J by 1 base, with 13 bases left in between. The CDR3 DNA sequence: TGTGCCAGCAGGGACGGACAGACTTCCTACGAGCAGTACTTC. It codes for CASRDGQTSYEQYF.

CDR3 coding DNA: TGTGCCAGCAGCTCCCTCATCACAGGGGATAACACTGAAGCTTTCTTT. Translating it yields CASSSLITGDNTEAFF. The chain has TRBV7-2 and TRBJ1-1; 7 positions match TRBD1. This CDR3 region has 16 residues. Trimming removed 4 bases from V and 2 bases from J; junction bases left unmatched: 10. CDR1 and CDR2 (germline): SGHTA, FQGNSA.

The chain couples TRBV12-5 to TRBJ1-5, with TRBD1 matching over 8 bases. The J segment lost 2 bases and the V segment lost 6 bases, leaving 6 bases of the junction unmatched. CDR3 length equals 15 residues. Germline V CDR1 and CDR2: LGHNT, FRNRAP. CDR3 nucleotide sequence: TGTGCTAGTGGACCACAGGGGGGAGGCAATCAGCCCCAGCATTTT. Protein product: CASGPQGGGNQPQHF.

V and J are TRBV6-1 and TRBJ2-7; 9 bases align to TRBD2. Per the germline V gene, CDR1 is MNHNS and CDR2 is SASEGT. The CDR3 has 16 residues. The ends lost 2 bases at V and 3 bases at J; junction bases unmatched: 8. The CDR3 here is CASSELSGGPLYEQYF. The CDR3, as DNA: TGTGCCAGCAGTGAACTGAGCGGGGGGCCCCTCTACGAGCAGTACTTC.

The chain recombines TRBV7-9 with TRBJ1-6; 10 bases fit TRBD1. The CDR3 consists of 16 residues. V dropped 7 bases and J dropped 11; count of bases not matched to a gene: 14. The germline V gene has CDR1 SEHNR and CDR2 FQNEAQ (reference sequence). The CDR3 sequence: CASTSLPRTGGAPLHF. The CDR3, as DNA: TGTGCCAGCACCTCCCTCCCCCGGACAGGGGGGGCACCCCTCCACTTT.

The chain joins TRBV7-8 to TRBJ2-7; 9 bases align to TRBD1. The V and J ends lost 10 bases and 0 bases, in that order; junction bases with no gene match: 10. This CDR3 is 15 amino acids long. Germline V gene lookup returns CDR1 SGHVS and CDR2 FQNEAQ. The CDR3 here is CAIETGTGSSYEQYF. In DNA form, the CDR3 reads TGTGCCATCGAGACCGGGACAGGGAGCTCCTACGAGCAGTACTTC.

This clone was found many times. The V gene is TRBV6-5, the J gene TRBJ2-1; D unresolved. Trimming pared 0 bases from V and 5 bases from J, leaving 14 bases between. Germline V lookup: CDR1 MNHEY, CDR2 SVGAGI. This CDR3 has 16 amino acids. CDR3 residues: CASSYSGLVGHNEQFF. The CDR3, as DNA: TGTGCCAGCAGTTACTCGGGCCTCGTAGGCCACAATGAGCAGTTCTTC.

This sequence joins TRBV28 and TRBJ1-3, with 10 bases that match TRBD1. Trimming cost V 5 bases and J 7 bases; bases outside gene matches: 11. The CDR3 has 16 amino acids. Germline V gene lookup returns CDR1 MDHEN and CDR2 SYDVKM. CDR3 bases: TGTGCCAGCAGTCTCGATCCCGGGACAGGGGCCAACACCATATATTTT. Amino acid sequence: CASSLDPGTGANTIYF.

V and J are TRBV28 and TRBJ2-4; unclear D gene. The CDR3 contains 13 residues. Germline loops: CDR1 MDHEN, CDR2 SYDVKM. With 7 bases removed from V and 6 bases from J, the gap between germline ends came to 13 bases. The CDR3: CASTPPPGNIQYF. Here the CDR3 DNA reads TGTGCCAGCACGCCCCCGCCGGGAAACATTCAGTACTTC.

This clone was counted at least ten times. The rearrangement links TRBV19 to TRBJ2-1; TRBD1 is a possible D gene (6 bases). With 11 bases removed from V and 3 bases from J, the gap between germline ends came to 17 bases. Germline V lookup: CDR1 LNHDA, CDR2 SQIVND (reference sequence). CDR3 size: 14 residues. The CDR3 sequence: CASVKTGDYNEQFF. The CDR3 region has the DNA TGTGCCTCAGTAAAGACAGGAGACTACAATGAGCAGTTCTTC.

This chain connects TRBV6-4 to TRBJ2-2, with 7 bases identical to TRBD1. This CDR3 spans 18 amino acids. Per germline, CDR1 MRHNA and CDR2 SNTAGT. V shed 2 bases, J shed 2 bases, and the junction held 11 bases outside the gene matches. CDR3 in DNA: TGTGCCAGCAGTGACGCGCCTACAGGGGACCTCAACACCGGGGAGCTGTTTTTT. This translates into CASSDAPTGDLNTGELFF.

The chain combines TRBV28 with TRBJ1-6; 10 nucleotides align to TRBD1. Germline loops: CDR1 MDHEN, CDR2 SYDVKM. J was trimmed by 7 bases and V by 2 bases; bases with no gene match: 2. This CDR3 contains 15 residues. The CDR3 DNA is TGTGCCAGCAGTTTAAGGACAGGGGGGAATTCACCCCTCCACTTT. As protein: CASSLRTGGNSPLHF.

The chain combines TRBV13 with TRBJ2-1; TRBD1 agrees at 9 bases. The CDR3 runs to 15 residues. Germline V gives CDR1 PRHDT, CDR2 FYEKMQ (reference sequence). The J segment lost 7 bases and the V segment lost 5 bases, leaving 9 bases of the junction unmatched. CDR3 coding DNA: TGTGCCAGCAGCCGACGTGGGACAGGGAAAAATGAGCAGTTCTTC. This encodes CASSRRGTGKNEQFF.